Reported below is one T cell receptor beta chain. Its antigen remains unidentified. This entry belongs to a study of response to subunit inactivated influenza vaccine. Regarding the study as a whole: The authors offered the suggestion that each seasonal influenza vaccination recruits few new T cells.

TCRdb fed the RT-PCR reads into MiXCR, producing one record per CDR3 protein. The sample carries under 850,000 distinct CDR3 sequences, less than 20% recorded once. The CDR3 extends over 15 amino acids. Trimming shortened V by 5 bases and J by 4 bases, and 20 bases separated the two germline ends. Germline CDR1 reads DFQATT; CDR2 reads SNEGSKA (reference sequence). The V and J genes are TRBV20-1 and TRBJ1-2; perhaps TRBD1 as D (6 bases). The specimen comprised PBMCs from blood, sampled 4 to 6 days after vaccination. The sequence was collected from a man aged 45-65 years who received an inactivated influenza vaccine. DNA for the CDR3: TGCAGTGCTCTAACCTGGGGGGGGGCAGGCTATGGCTACACCTTC. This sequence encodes CSALTWGGAGYGYTF.